The 24 T cell receptor beta chains below all came from one sample that was sequenced in a study of cytotoxic CD8 clonotypes in ibrutinib-treated CLL. The assay was immunoSEQ multiplex PCR, and TCRdb's table has in-frame clones only and misses some. In the table there are some 300,000 clones, 70% to 80% of which are singletons. The sample in question was PBMCs, obtained before ibrutinib treatment. These receptors were collected from a human donor with chronic lymphocytic leukemia.

This rearrangement joins TRBV6-5 to TRBJ1-1; 8 bases align to TRBD1. This CDR3 region has 15 residues. Germline loops: CDR1 MNHEY, CDR2 SVGAGI. Germline trimming cut 0 bases from V and 6 bases from J; bases unmatched to any gene: 6. Here the CDR3 reads CASSYSLTGVAEAFF. As DNA, the CDR3 is TGTGCCAGCAGTTACTCCCTGACAGGGGTTGCTGAAGCTTTCTTT.

This clone has just one count. This chain joins TRBV19 and TRBJ2-2; D gene ambiguous. V was pared by 3 bases and J by 5 bases, with 19 bases between. Germline V gene lookup returns CDR1 LNHDA and CDR2 SQIVND (reference sequence). This CDR3 region has 17 residues. The CDR3 here is CASSIYSGSLGTGELFF. As DNA, the CDR3 is TGTGCCAGTAGTATCTATAGTGGGTCCCTTGGTACCGGGGAGCTGTTTTTT.

V usage is TRBV1 and J usage is TRBJ1-2; the table's TRBD1 call for D was not verified on the DNA. TRBV1 is noted as a pseudogene. The CDR3 loop spans 18 amino acids. DNA for the CDR3: TGCACCAGCAGCCAAGATCCTGGGACAGGGCTCTTAAACTATGGCTACACCTTC. Translating gives CTSSQDPGTGLLNYGYTF.

With regard to this clone: This CDR3 is also generated by other DNA sequences in the sample. The chain combines TRBV20-1 with TRBJ1-2; no reliable D call. V was cut by 6 bases and J by 0 bases, with 5 bases left in between. This CDR3 contains 11 residues. The germline CDR1 and CDR2 sequences are DFQATT and SNEGSKA (reference sequence). The CDR3 sequence: CSAGSNYGYTF. The CDR3 DNA sequence: TGCAGTGCAGGATCTAACTATGGCTACACCTTC.

The rearrangement uses TRBV15 and TRBJ2-5; possibly TRBD2 for D (5 bases). The V gene's germline CDR1 is LNHNV and CDR2 YYDKDF (reference sequence). The CDR3 has 14 amino acids. Between the trimmed V and J ends, which lost 5 bases and 5 bases, there was a span of 15 bases. The CDR3 bases are TGTGCCACCAGCCGCGGCGGGCGGGTGGAGACCCAGTACTTC. Protein product: CATSRGGRVETQYF.

V usage is TRBV5-1 and J usage is TRBJ1-1, with a tentative D call TRBD1 (6 bases). V gave up 4 bases and J gave up 3 bases, with 10 bases separating them. The CDR3 has 13 amino acids. CDR1 is SGHRS and CDR2 is YFSETQ in the germline V gene. The CDR3 coding sequence is TGCGCCAGCAGCACGAGGGGGGACACTGAAGCTTTCTTT. Translating gives CASSTRGDTEAFF.

The chain couples TRBV6-5 to TRBJ1-2; tentatively, D is TRBD1 (5 bases). The CDR3 spans 14 residues. Trimming took 6 bases from V and 0 from J, leaving 11 bases between them. Germline V gene lookup returns CDR1 MNHEY and CDR2 SVGAGI. The CDR3 here is CASRRDGSNYGYTF. CDR3 DNA sequence: TGTGCCAGCAGGAGGGACGGATCTAACTATGGCTACACCTTC.

The rearrangement links TRBV28 to TRBJ2-7; TRBD2 is a possible D gene (5 bases). The CDR3 extends over 14 amino acids. The V end was cut by 3 bases, the J end by 1 base, with 10 bases between. CDR1 is MDHEN, CDR2 SYDVKM, per germline. In DNA, the CDR3 is TGTGCCAGCAGTTTCAGGACTTTGTCCTACGAGCAGTACTTC. Translated: CASSFRTLSYEQYF.

This chain joins TRBV5-1 and TRBJ1-1; D not certain. Trimming stripped 1 base from V and 3 bases from J, with 13 bases between. This CDR3 contains 15 residues. The germline V gene encodes CDR1 SGHRS and CDR2 YFSETQ. CDR3: CASSLQSLTDTEAFF. CDR3 sequence (DNA): TGCGCCAGCAGCTTGCAAAGCCTTACCGACACTGAAGCTTTCTTT.

With respect to this clone: At the DNA level, this CDR3 is encoded by other sequences in the same sample as well. The chain carries TRBV10-3 and TRBJ2-1; D ambiguous. Per the germline V gene, CDR1 is ENHRY and CDR2 is SYGVKD. V was trimmed by 2 bases and J by 0 bases, leaving 8 bases between them. The CDR3 has 15 amino acids. CDR3: CAISERVSSYNEQFF. The DNA for the CDR3 is TGTGCCATCAGTGAGCGAGTGAGCTCCTACAATGAGCAGTTCTTC.

This sequence joins TRBV23-1 and TRBJ2-1; D may be TRBD2 (6 bases). TRBV23-1 is given ORF status, its function remaining uncertain. The CDR3 is 14 residues long. V was shortened by 2 bases and J by 8 bases, with 13 bases between the two germline ends. The CDR3 DNA follows: TGCGCCAGCAGTCAACAGACTAGTTCCGATGAGCAGTTCTTC. Residues: CASSQQTSSDEQFF.

This chain uses TRBV15 with TRBJ1-4, with a weak D call TRBD1 (5 bases). The V and J ends lost 0 bases and 3 bases respectively, with 11 bases between them. Germline CDR1 and CDR2: LNHNV and YYDKDF (reference sequence). CDR3 length: 16 amino acids. The CDR3 DNA sequence: TGTGCCACCAGCAGAGATCGCGGGACGTCTAATGAAAAACTGTTTTTT. It yields the protein CATSRDRGTSNEKLFF.

The rearrangement joins TRBV4-3 to TRBJ1-2; TRBD1 aligns across 7 bases. Trimming at V came to 5 bases and at J to 2 bases, leaving 8 bases not matched to a gene. The germline gives CDR1 LGHNA, CDR2 YSLEER. The CDR3 spans 15 residues. The CDR3 DNA reads as TGCGCCAGCAGCAAACGGACAGGTACCAACTATGGCTACACCTTC. This gives the protein CASSKRTGTNYGYTF.

The chain uses TRBV9 and TRBJ2-7; 8 bases match TRBD1. V was pared by 2 bases and J by 6 bases, with 4 bases of the junction left unmatched. The CDR3 is made up of 13 amino acids. Germline CDR1 is SGDLS and CDR2 is YYNGEE. For the CDR3, the DNA is TGTGCCAGCAGCGTGGCAGGGGGCGCCGAGCAGTACTTC. This codes for CASSVAGGAEQYF.

V is TRBV7-9 and J is TRBJ2-7, with D tentatively TRBD1 (6 bases). The CDR3 consists of 17 residues. V lost 2 bases to trimming and J lost 1 base, with 18 bases between them. Germline V gives CDR1 SEHNR, CDR2 FQNEAQ (reference sequence). This chain's CDR3 is CASSLKQGHPSSYEQYF. The CDR3 coding sequence is TGTGCCAGCAGCTTAAAACAGGGACATCCATCATCCTACGAGCAGTACTTC.

This rearrangement joins TRBV7-8 to TRBJ2-1; 9 bases agree with TRBD2. The CDR3 extends over 15 amino acids. CDR1 is SGHVS, CDR2 FQNEAQ, per germline. Losses at the gene ends were 3 bases for V and 2 bases for J; bases not matched to a gene: 2. CDR3 sequence (DNA): TGTGCCAGCAGCTTTAGCGGGAGTGCCTACAATGAGCAGTTCTTC. This translates into CASSFSGSAYNEQFF.

V is TRBV9 and J is TRBJ2-7; no definite D call. This CDR3 comprises 15 residues. The V and J ends lost 0 bases and 3 bases respectively, with 13 bases between them. The germline gives CDR1 SGDLS, CDR2 YYNGEE. CDR3 sequence reads: CASSVGVTDVYEQYF. As DNA, the CDR3 is TGTGCCAGCAGCGTAGGCGTGACGGATGTCTACGAGCAGTACTTC.

The chain has TRBV5-1 and TRBJ2-1; TRBD2 matches 7 bases. Germline V gives CDR1 SGHRS, CDR2 YFSETQ. V shed 0 bases and J 5 bases; nucleotides not matched to a gene: 5. The CDR3 is made up of 15 amino acids. CDR3 DNA sequence: TGCGCCAGCAGCTTGGCTCTAGCGGACCACAATGAGCAGTTCTTC. Translation: CASSLALADHNEQFF.

This clone was observed a few times. This chain joins TRBV7-9 and TRBJ2-3, with D possibly matching TRBD2 (5 bases). The CDR3 length is 13 residues. The V gene's germline CDR1 is SEHNR and CDR2 FQNEAQ (reference sequence). V was pared by 4 bases and J by 4 bases, with 9 bases between. CDR3 amino acids: CASSSRGPDTQYF. The CDR3 nucleotides read TGTGCCAGCAGCTCCCGCGGGCCAGATACGCAGTATTTT.

V usage is TRBV6-1 and J usage is TRBJ2-5; no reliable D call. The ends were cut back, 1 base at V and 1 base at J, with 19 bases in the middle. The CDR3 spans 18 residues. Germline CDR1 reads MNHNS; CDR2 reads SASEGT. CDR3 nucleotides: TGTGCCAGCAGTGAAGTGATGCCGGCAGAGACGACCCAAGAGACCCAGTACTTC. Protein product: CASSEVMPAETTQETQYF.

This clone was seen only once. The chain carries TRBV27 and TRBJ1-5; TRBD1 agrees at 9 bases. The CDR3 has 17 amino acids. The germline V gene has CDR1 MNHEY and CDR2 SMNVEV (reference sequence). After removal of 0 bases from V and 2 bases from J, the junction contained 5 bases not matched to a gene. CDR3 DNA sequence: TGTGCCAGCAGTTTATCAACAGGGGGCAGCGGCAATCAGCCCCAGCATTTT. Its translation is CASSLSTGGSGNQPQHF.

The chain employs TRBV29-1 and TRBJ2-1; no clear D gene. This CDR3 contains 14 residues. CDR1 is SQVTM and CDR2 is ANQGSEA in the germline V gene. Trimming stripped 4 bases from V and 0 bases from J, with 10 bases between. The CDR3: CSVGGYSSYNEQFF. For the CDR3, the DNA is TGCAGCGTTGGTGGCTATAGCTCCTACAATGAGCAGTTCTTC.

This chain joins TRBV9 and TRBJ2-2; no reliable D call. V lost 3 bases and J 0 bases, leaving 9 bases between the germline ends. The CDR3 covers 15 residues. The V gene's germline CDR1 is SGDLS and CDR2 YYNGEE. CDR3 in DNA: TGTGCCAGCAGCGGAGCGCTTGCGAACACCGGGGAGCTGTTTTTT. This translates into CASSGALANTGELFF.

The V and J genes are TRBV11-1 and TRBJ2-3; TRBD2 matches 10 bases. Germline loops: CDR1 SGHAT, CDR2 FQDESV (reference sequence). J was trimmed by 9 bases and V by 1 base; bases with no gene match: 13. The CDR3 runs 17 residues. The CDR3 nucleotides are TGTGCCAGCAGCTTAGATCGGGCTAGCGGGGGAAAGGGAACGCAGTATTTT. This codes for CASSLDRASGGKGTQYF.